The rows below give T cell receptor beta chains drawn from one sample of a study of CD8+ T cells in alopecia areata. Clones were sequenced by immunoSEQ multiplex PCR, and TCRdb holds only the in-frame ones, with some missing. Seen here are roughly 200,000 clones, almost 65% observed once, and the top ten hold around 1.6%. The starting material was CD4+ T cells sorted from blood, obtained at week 0. These receptors all stem from a human donor with alopecia areata. Both conserved end residues are part of each CDR3. D genes are given only for firm matches. Size tells how often a clone was seen (once, few, many) or the class of an expanded clone, and some rows leave it out.

V	size	J	D	length	CDR3	DNA
TRBV5-1	NA	TRBJ2-3	NA	15	CASSLTGRFTDTQYF	TGCGCCAGCAGCCTGACAGGGAGGTTCACAGATACGCAGTATTTT
TRBV29-1	NA	TRBJ2-7	NA	14	CSVLPPGTSYEQYF	TGCAGCGTCTTACCCCCTGGGACTTCCTACGAGCAGTACTTC
TRBV2	few	TRBJ2-3	TRBD2	15	CASIAGGRFTDTQYF	TGTGCCAGCATAGCGGGGGGGCGGTTCACAGATACGCAGTATTTT
TRBV14	many	TRBJ2-7	NA	15	CASSQELGVRNEQYF	TGTGCCAGCAGCCAAGAATTGGGGGTTAGGAACGAGCAGTACTTC
TRBV7-2	NA	TRBJ1-2	TRBD1	14	CASSIQGASGGYTF	TGTGCCAGCAGCATACAGGGGGCGTCCGGCGGCTACACCTTC
TRBV4-2	NA	TRBJ1-1	NA	15	CASSQDRVMNTEAFF	TGTGCCAGCAGCCAAGATCGCGTCATGAACACTGAAGCTTTCTTT
TRBV5-6	NA	TRBJ2-5	NA	13	CASSLGTRETQYF	TGTGCCAGCAGCTTAGGGACCAGAGAGACCCAGTACTTC
TRBV19	NA	TRBJ1-2	NA	15	CASTNPGESNYGYTF	TGTGCCAGTACTAACCCAGGGGAGAGTAACTATGGCTACACCTTC
TRBV6-5	NA	TRBJ1-1	NA	15	CASSHRQGKNTEAFF	TGTGCCAGCAGCCACCGCCAAGGGAAGAACACTGAAGCTTTCTTT
TRBV29-1	NA	TRBJ2-3	TRBD2	16	CSVPGRDGGAADTQYF	TGCAGCGTCCCCGGCCGGGACGGGGGGGCTGCAGATACGCAGTATTTT
TRBV30	NA	TRBJ1-2	NA	15	CAWSVRGNTNYGYTF	TGTGCCTGGAGTGTACGAGGGAACACTAACTATGGCTACACCTTC
TRBV29-1	NA	TRBJ2-1	NA	15	CSVEEGRGSYNEQFF	TGCAGCGTTGAAGAGGGGAGAGGCAGCTACAATGAGCAGTTCTTC
TRBV30	NA	TRBJ1-5	NA	13	CAWSDSSNQPQHF	TGTGCCTGGTCGGACAGTAGCAATCAGCCCCAGCATTTT
TRBV27	NA	TRBJ2-1	NA	17	CASATPRGGGSYNEQFF	TGTGCCAGCGCCACGCCTAGGGGGGGCGGCTCCTACAATGAGCAGTTCTTC
TRBV29-1	NA	TRBJ2-1	NA	12	CSVNDRYNEQFF	TGCAGCGTAAACGACAGGTACAATGAGCAGTTCTTC
TRBV5-4	few	TRBJ2-7	NA	14	CASSLHDRTYEQYF	TGTGCCAGCAGCCTACATGACAGAACCTACGAGCAGTACTTC
TRBV29-1	once	TRBJ2-5	NA	11	CSVQMGETQYF	TGCAGCGTTCAAATGGGAGAGACCCAGTACTTC
TRBV29-1	NA	TRBJ2-7	NA	12	CSGRAGPYEQYF	TGCAGCGGTCGGGCAGGGCCATACGAGCAGTACTTC
TRBV29-1	once	TRBJ1-2	NA	11	CSVFLGGGYTF	TGCAGCGTTTTCCTGGGGGGAGGCTACACCTTC
TRBV4-3	few	TRBJ2-1	TRBD1	14	CASSHRDRGWEQFF	TGCGCCAGCAGCCACCGGGACAGGGGTTGGGAGCAGTTCTTC
TRBV2	NA	TRBJ2-2	TRBD1	14	CASRGQANTGELFF	TGTGCCAGCAGGGGACAGGCGAACACCGGGGAGCTGTTTTTT
TRBV4-3	NA	TRBJ1-1	NA	14	CASSQEGLNTEAFF	TGCGCCAGCAGCCAAGAAGGGCTGAACACTGAAGCTTTCTTT
TRBV10-3	few	TRBJ2-5	TRBD1	16	CAISEQRGTGRETQYF	TGTGCCATCAGTGAGCAACGGGGGACAGGACGGGAGACCCAGTACTTC
TRBV6-1	NA	TRBJ1-2	NA	14	CASSPRGQGSGYTF	TGTGCCAGCAGTCCAAGGGGCCAGGGGAGTGGCTACACCTTC